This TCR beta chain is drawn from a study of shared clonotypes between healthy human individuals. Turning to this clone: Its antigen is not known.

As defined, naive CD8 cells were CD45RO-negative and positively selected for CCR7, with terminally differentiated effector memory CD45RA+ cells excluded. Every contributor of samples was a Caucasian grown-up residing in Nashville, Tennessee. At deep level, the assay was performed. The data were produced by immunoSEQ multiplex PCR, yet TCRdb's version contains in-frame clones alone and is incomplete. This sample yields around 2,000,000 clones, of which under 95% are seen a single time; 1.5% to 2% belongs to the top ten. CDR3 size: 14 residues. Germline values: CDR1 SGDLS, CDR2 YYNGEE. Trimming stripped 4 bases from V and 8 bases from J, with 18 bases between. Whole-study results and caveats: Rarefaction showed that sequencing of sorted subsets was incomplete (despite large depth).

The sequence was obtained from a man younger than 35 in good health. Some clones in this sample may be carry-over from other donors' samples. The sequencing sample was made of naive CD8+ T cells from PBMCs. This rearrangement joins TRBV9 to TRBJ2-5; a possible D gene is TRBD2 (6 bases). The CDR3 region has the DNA TGTGCCAGCAGCCTAGGGACGGGAGTTGCTACCCAGTACTTC. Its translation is CASSLGTGVATQYF.